Listed below are T cell receptor beta chains from one sample, sequenced in a study of cytomegalovirus exposure and HLA in healthy donors. TCRdb keeps only in-frame clones here, not all; method: immunoSEQ multiplex PCR. The sample consists of some 140,000 clones, 85% to 90% of them appearing once. The sample consisted of PBMCs. The receptors shown here come from a man between 18 and 35 years old in good health and CMV-seronegative. CDR3s include the opening cysteine and the closing phenylalanine or tryptophan. Each record gives: clone size, J gene, D gene, V gene, CDR3 length, CDR3 DNA, CDR3 protein. A D gene is named only where the DNA matches it firmly. The size of a clone is reported for some rows only, either as once, few or many, or as a class for expanded clones.

>-|TRBJ2-4|TRBD2|TRBV30|22
TGTGCCTGGAGACCACCCGAAGTGGCTAGCGGGAGGGCCGAACTAGCCAAAAACATTCAGTACTTC
CAWRPPEVASGRAELAKNIQYF
>-|TRBJ2-2|-|TRBV6-1|15
TGTGCCAGCAGTTGGTGGGCGGAGGGGACCGGGGAGCTGTTTTTT
CASSWWAEGTGELFF
>once|TRBJ2-6|-|TRBV2|18
TGTGCCAGCAGTACGCCGGGACAACTAATCTCTGGGGCCAACGTCCTGACTTTC
CASSTPGQLISGANVLTF
>once|TRBJ2-7|-|TRBV6-5|14
TGTGCCAGCAGTTACAGTCTAAGCTCCTACGAGCAGTACTTC
CASSYSLSSYEQYF
>-|TRBJ2-1|TRBD1|TRBV19|14
TGTGCCAGTAGTTGGGACAGGGTATACAATGAGCAGTTCTTC
CASSWDRVYNEQFF
>-|TRBJ2-1|TRBD2|TRBV5-4|16
TGTGCCAGCAGCTTGAATCTAGCGGGGGGCTACAATGAGCAGTTCTTC
CASSLNLAGGYNEQFF
>-|TRBJ2-5|TRBD1|TRBV5-1|14
TGCGCCAGCAGCTTTCCACAGGGGGAAGAGACCCAGTACTTC
CASSFPQGEETQYF
>once|TRBJ2-1|TRBD2|TRBV7-9|15
TGTGCCAGCAGCTTTCTAGCGGGAGCCTACAATGAGCAGTTCTTC
CASSFLAGAYNEQFF
>-|TRBJ2-7|-|TRBV13|13
TGTGCCAGCAGCCCGACAGACTCCTACGAGCAGTACTTC
CASSPTDSYEQYF
>-|TRBJ1-6|TRBD1|TRBV5-4|17
TGTGCCAGCAGCCGGGACAGCACCAGCTCCTATAATTCACCCCTCCACTTT
CASSRDSTSSYNSPLHF
>-|TRBJ2-7|-|TRBV5-1|17
TGCGCCAGCAGCTTGTCTCGAGAAGGGAGTTCCAACTACGAGCAGTACTTC
CASSLSREGSSNYEQYF